The present entry profiles one T cell receptor (beta chain) with its context. Its antigen is as yet unknown. This specimen belongs to a study of blood T cells in healthy people across ages. Study-wide results and caveats: In long-lived donors, naive CD4+ cell counts and diversity exceeded those of aged donors. PBMC samples, being unsorted, prevented any conclusive comparison of naive and antigen-experienced cells.

Combining a sample-barcoded 5' primer with a J-beta primer mix, a second PCR ran for roughly 7 to 11 cycles. A template-switch adaptor containing 12 random nucleotides labeled each cDNA molecule. A single record per CDR3 protein comes from TCRdb applying MiXCR to the 5' RACE reads. Among around 1.1 million distinct CDR3 sequences listed, around two fifths were seen once. V was pared by 4 bases and J by 9 bases, with 9 bases between. CDR3 length equals 11 residues. CDR1 is LNHNV and CDR2 is YYDKDF in the germline V gene (reference sequence). Sequencing was carried out using blood. The genes are TRBV15 and TRBJ1-2, with D unclear. The receptor was derived from a man aged 18 to 35 in good health. CDR3 loop: CATSNDRSYTF. The CDR3, as DNA: TGTGCCACCAGCAACGACCGAAGCTACACCTTC.